What follows are 14 T cell receptor beta chains derived from one specimen sequenced in a study of blood T cell repertoires in COVID-19. Profiling relied on immunoSEQ multiplex PCR, and the TCRdb table lists in-frame clones only, not all of them. The repertoire has hundreds of thousands of clones, about nine tenths of them found once; the top ten carry more than 1.4%. Sample: peripheral blood. The receptors stem from a woman aged 25-40 years with active or convalescent COVID-19.

The genes are TRBV3-1 (or the pseudogene TRBV3-2) and TRBJ2-7, with 7 bases fitting TRBD1. CDR1 and CDR2 from the germline V gene are LGHDT and YNNKEL (reference sequence). The CDR3 runs to 14 residues. The J segment lost 7 bases and the V segment lost 4 bases, leaving 10 bases of the junction unmatched. CDR3 sequence reads: CASSPIRLTGEQYF. DNA for the CDR3: TGTGCCAGCAGCCCGATCCGACTGACAGGGGAGCAGTACTTC.

The rearrangement uses TRBV7-2 and TRBJ2-7, with 11 bases that match TRBD2. J lost 4 bases, V lost 6 bases, and 8 bases had no gene match. CDR3 length: 15 amino acids. Germline CDR1 reads SGHTA; CDR2 reads FQGNSA. CDR3: CASSQASGGLYEQYF. In DNA form, the CDR3 reads TGTGCCAGCAGTCAGGCTAGCGGGGGGTTGTACGAGCAGTACTTC.

This chain uses TRBV12-3 or TRBV12-4 with TRBJ1-1; TRBD1 matches 8 bases. The trim removed 7 bases at V and 8 bases at J, leaving 9 bases unmatched. The CDR3 runs to 13 residues. The CDR3 loop is CASIVGQVSEAFF. CDR3 in DNA: TGTGCCAGCATCGTGGGACAGGTTTCAGAAGCTTTCTTT.

The J gene is TRBJ2-3, the V gene TRBV7-6, with D possibly TRBD2 on 6 matching bases. V lost 5 bases and J 5 bases, leaving 20 bases between the germline ends. The CDR3 has 16 amino acids. In germline, CDR1 is SGHVS, CDR2 FNYEAQ. In DNA form, the CDR3 reads TGTGCCAGCAGCGCCATGGGGGGAGTTTTAGTAGATACGCAGTATTTT. It yields the protein CASSAMGGVLVDTQYF.

The chain employs TRBV10-1 and TRBJ2-3; D is possibly TRBD2 (5 bases). The CDR3 is 14 amino acids. V lost 4 bases to trimming and J lost 6 bases, with 14 bases between them. Germline V gene lookup returns CDR1 WNHNN and CDR2 SYGVQD (reference sequence). The CDR3 loop is CASSGAAYKDTQYF. The CDR3 DNA reads TGCGCCAGCAGTGGAGCGGCGTATAAGGATACGCAGTATTTT.

About this clone itself: This sample includes further DNA sequences coding for the same CDR3. CDR3 loop: CAISERPGGNYGYTF. DNA of the CDR3: TGTGCCATCAGTGAGCGGCCAGGGGGCAACTATGGCTACACCTTC. The V gene is TRBV10-3, the J gene TRBJ1-2; 8 bases fit TRBD1. The CDR3 covers 15 residues. V shed 2 bases and J 2 bases; nucleotides not matched to a gene: 4. Germline CDR1 and CDR2: ENHRY and SYGVKD.

The chain carries TRBV19 and TRBJ2-7, with D perhaps TRBD1 (6 bases). Germline V gene data show CDR1 as LNHDA and CDR2 as SQIVND (reference sequence). The V gene lost 5 bases and the J gene lost 1 base, with 12 bases spanning the gap. This CDR3 spans 14 amino acids. The chain's CDR3 is CASSAQQGSYEQYF. The DNA of the CDR3 is TGTGCCAGTAGTGCCCAACAGGGATCCTACGAGCAGTACTTC.

The V and J genes are TRBV18 and TRBJ2-1; 8 bases are shared with TRBD1. This CDR3 contains 15 residues. V was clipped by 2 bases and J by 7 bases; unmatched bases: 7. In germline, CDR1 is KGHSH, CDR2 LQKENI. The CDR3 is CASSPSPDRVNEQFF. DNA of the CDR3: TGTGCCAGCTCACCATCTCCGGACAGGGTTAATGAGCAGTTCTTC.

The chain carries TRBV3-1 (or the pseudogene TRBV3-2) and TRBJ2-2, with 12 nucleotides matching TRBD2. The CDR3 is 15 residues long. Trimming took 3 bases from V and 7 from J; bases not matched to a gene: 3. From germline, CDR1 is LGHDT and CDR2 YNNKEL (reference sequence). CDR3 loop: CASSQRTSGVGELFF. CDR3 nucleotides: TGTGCCAGCAGCCAGCGGACTAGCGGGGTCGGGGAGCTGTTTTTT.

The V call is TRBV18, the J call TRBJ1-4, with D perhaps TRBD1 (6 bases). Looked up from germline, CDR1 is KGHSH and CDR2 is LQKENI. Trimming removed 6 bases at V and 5 bases at J, with 16 bases between. The CDR3 spans 15 residues. The CDR3, as DNA: TGTGCCAGCTCCCCGCAGGGGAATTGGAATGAAAAACTGTTTTTT. This gives the protein CASSPQGNWNEKLFF.

The chain couples TRBV5-4 to TRBJ2-3; no firm D call. Trimming stripped 2 bases from V and 1 base from J, with 17 bases between. The CDR3 contains 17 residues. The germline gives CDR1 SGHNT, CDR2 YYREEE (reference sequence). CDR3 bases: TGTGCCAGCAGCTTCGACCCAACTACGACCCGCACAGATACGCAGTATTTT. It is translated as CASSFDPTTTRTDTQYF. The whole variable domain, filled in from reference TRBV5-4 and TRBJ2-3, reads ETGVTQSPTHLIKTRGQQVTLRCSSQSGHNTVSWYQQALGQGPQFIFQYYREEENGRGNFPPRFSGLQFPNYSSELNVNALELDDSALYLCASSFDPTTTRTDTQYFGPGTRLTVL.

The table lists this clone with a count of one. This chain uses TRBV7-2 with TRBJ1-1; TRBD1 matches at 8 bases. Germline CDR1 and CDR2: SGHTA and FQGNSA. The V gene end was trimmed by 1 base and the J gene end by 6 bases; junction bases not matched to a gene: 1. The CDR3 is 13 residues long. Written as DNA, the CDR3 is TGTGCCAGCAGCTTAGTGACAGGGGCTGAAGCTTTCTTT. Translation gives CASSLVTGAEAFF. The variable domain in full, completed from reference TRBV7-2 and TRBJ1-1, reads GAGVSQSPSNKVTEKGKDVELRCDPISGHTALYWYRQSLGQGLEFLIYFQGNSAPDKSGLPSDRFSAERTGGSVSTLTIQRTQQEDSAVYLCASSLVTGAEAFFGQGTRLTVV.

This chain uses TRBV7-2 with TRBJ2-1, with a weak D call TRBD1 (6 bases). The V end was cut by 4 bases, the J end by 0 bases, with 16 bases between. Germline values: CDR1 SGHTA, CDR2 FQGNSA. This CDR3 is 17 amino acids long. In DNA, the CDR3 is TGTGCCAGCAGCTCCCTCGGGACACTTCCCTCCTACAATGAGCAGTTCTTC. Translated: CASSSLGTLPSYNEQFF.

V and J are TRBV6-1 and TRBJ1-2; D is unclear. The length of the CDR3 is 15 residues. The V gene lost 5 bases and the J gene lost 4 bases, with 17 bases spanning the gap. In germline, CDR1 is MNHNS, CDR2 SASEGT. The CDR3 reads CASSSRDSRVYGYTF. CDR3 coding DNA: TGTGCCAGCAGTTCCCGGGATTCGAGGGTCTATGGCTACACCTTC.